This T cell receptor beta chain was sequenced in a study of T cell responses to AZD1222 COVID-19 vaccine. About the study: Pooled together were second doses at about 4 or about 12 weeks.

Sequenced by immunoSEQ multiplex PCR; TCRdb stores in-frame clones only, minus some. Here the sample spans some 130,000 clones, more than 85% being singletons. CDR3 size: 17 residues. V shed 0 bases, J shed 4 bases, and the junction held 8 bases outside the gene matches. Germline lookup yields CDR1 SEHNR and CDR2 FQNEAQ (reference sequence). Study-wide results and limits: Unmutated variant regions are reportedly the target of nearly half of TCRs that are spike-specific.

Remarks on this clone: The target antigen is unknown.

The V call is TRBV7-9, the J call TRBJ1-5, with 8 bases fitting TRBD1. The source of this sequence is an adult in good health. Source: peripheral blood, taken on day 0 of AZD1222 vaccination. The CDR3 spells CASSLASGTGVNQPQHF. The CDR3 coding sequence is TGTGCCAGCAGCTTAGCTTCCGGGACAGGCGTGAATCAGCCCCAGCATTTT.